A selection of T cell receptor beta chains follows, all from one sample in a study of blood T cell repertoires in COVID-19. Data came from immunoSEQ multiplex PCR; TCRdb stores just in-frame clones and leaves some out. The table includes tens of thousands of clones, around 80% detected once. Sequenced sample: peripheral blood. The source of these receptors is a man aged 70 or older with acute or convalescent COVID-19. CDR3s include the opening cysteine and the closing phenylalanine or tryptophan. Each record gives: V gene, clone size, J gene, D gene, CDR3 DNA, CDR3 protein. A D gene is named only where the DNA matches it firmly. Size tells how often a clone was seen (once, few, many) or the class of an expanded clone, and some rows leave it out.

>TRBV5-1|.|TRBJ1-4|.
TGCGCCAGCAGCTTGGACCAGTTTGAAAAACTGTTTTTT
CASSLDQFEKLFF
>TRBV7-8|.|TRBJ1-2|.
TGTGCCAGCAGCTTAGGCCAGGGCCGCACCTATGGCTACACCTTC
CASSLGQGRTYGYTF
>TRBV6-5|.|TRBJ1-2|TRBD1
TGTGCCAGCAGTTACCTTGGACAGGGAGGGTTGATGGGCTACACCTTC
CASSYLGQGGLMGYTF
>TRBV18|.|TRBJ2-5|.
TGTGCCAGCTCACCGTACGGAGGGAGGGAGACCCAGTACTTC
CASSPYGGRETQYF
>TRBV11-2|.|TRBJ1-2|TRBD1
TGTGCCAGCAGCCGACAGGGTAGCTATGGCTACACCTTC
CASSRQGSYGYTF
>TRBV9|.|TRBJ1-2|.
TGTGCCAGCAGCCCAGCTAACTATGGCTACACCTTC
CASSPANYGYTF
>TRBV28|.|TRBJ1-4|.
TGTGCCAGCAGGGTTCAGGGGTCGGGCGAAAAACTGTTTTTT
CASRVQGSGEKLFF
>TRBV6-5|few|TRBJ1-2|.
TGTGCCAGCAGGGGGTTAGGGGTTAGAAACTATGGCTACACCTTC
CASRGLGVRNYGYTF
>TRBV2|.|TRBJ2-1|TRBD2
TGTGCCAGCACCCTGACTAGCAGAAACAATGAGCAGTTCTTC
CASTLTSRNNEQFF
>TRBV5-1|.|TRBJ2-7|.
TGCGCCAGCAGCCCATTCGGGGGAAGCTCCTACGAGCAGTACTTC
CASSPFGGSSYEQYF
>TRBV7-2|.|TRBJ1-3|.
TGTGCCAGCAGCTTAAGAGTTTCAGGGTCCGGAAACACCATATATTTT
CASSLRVSGSGNTIYF
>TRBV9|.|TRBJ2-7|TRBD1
TGTGCCAGCAGCGTAGGGCCCGGGACAGGGCTCTACGAGCAGTACTTC
CASSVGPGTGLYEQYF
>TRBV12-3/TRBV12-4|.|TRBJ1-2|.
TGTGCCAGCAGTTGGGAGATAGCCTATGGCTACACCTTC
CASSWEIAYGYTF
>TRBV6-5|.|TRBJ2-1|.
TGTGCCAGCAGTCTTAGCGGAAGCTCCTACAATGAGCAGTTCTTC
CASSLSGSSYNEQFF
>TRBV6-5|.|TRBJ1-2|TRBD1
TGTGCCACCACGACAGGGATGTCCTATGGCTACACCTTC
CATTTGMSYGYTF
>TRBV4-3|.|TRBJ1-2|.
TGCGCCAGCAGCCAAGATTTTACGGGAGGACGTCGATATGGCTACACCTTC
CASSQDFTGGRRYGYTF
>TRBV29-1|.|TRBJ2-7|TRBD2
TGCAGCGGAGGCAGCGGGGAGGGAGAGCAGTACTTC
CSGGSGEGEQYF
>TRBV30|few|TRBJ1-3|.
TGTGCCTGGAGCAAACTCAGGCTGACTGGAAACACCATATATTTT
CAWSKLRLTGNTIYF